Listed below are T cell receptor beta chains from one sample, sequenced in a study of cytomegalovirus exposure and HLA in healthy donors. Only in-frame clones appear in the TCRdb table, and some are missing; sequencing was by immunoSEQ multiplex PCR. The table has about 67,000 clones, over 75% seen once. The material sequenced was PBMCs. These receptors originate from a woman aged 30 to 39 in good health and CMV-seronegative. Both conserved end residues are part of each CDR3. D genes are given only for firm matches. Not every row has a clone size; where given, it reads once, few, many or a size class.

d_gene: .; j_gene: TRBJ1-1; abundance: .; v_gene: TRBV5-4; CDR3nt: TGTGCCAGCACCGGGGAGAACACTGAAGCTTTCTTT; CDR3aa: CASTGENTEAFF
d_gene: .; j_gene: TRBJ1-4; abundance: .; v_gene: TRBV4-1; CDR3nt: TGCGCCAGCAGCCAGCTTCAGGGGTTGACTAATGAAAAACTGTTTTTT; CDR3aa: CASSQLQGLTNEKLFF
d_gene: .; j_gene: TRBJ2-5; abundance: .; v_gene: TRBV5-6; CDR3nt: TGTGCCAGCAGCTTGGTTACGACACGACAAGAGACCCAGTACTTC; CDR3aa: CASSLVTTRQETQYF
d_gene: TRBD2; j_gene: TRBJ2-3; abundance: .; v_gene: TRBV4-1; CDR3nt: TGCGCCAGCAGCCAGCTAGCGGGAGGGCTCTCCAAAGATACGCAGTATTTT; CDR3aa: CASSQLAGGLSKDTQYF
d_gene: .; j_gene: TRBJ1-5; abundance: .; v_gene: TRBV4-1; CDR3nt: TGCGCCAGCAGCCAAGATCTAGGGGTCCAGGGAGGTGGACAGCCCCAGCATTTT; CDR3aa: CASSQDLGVQGGGQPQHF
d_gene: TRBD1; j_gene: TRBJ2-5; abundance: .; v_gene: TRBV4-1; CDR3nt: TGCGCCAGCAGCCACCCGGGACAGTCGGGAGAGACCCAGTACTTC; CDR3aa: CASSHPGQSGETQYF
d_gene: .; j_gene: TRBJ2-5; abundance: .; v_gene: TRBV7-2; CDR3nt: TGTGCCAGCAGCCGCGGGTCCGCGACCCAGTACTTC; CDR3aa: CASSRGSATQYF
d_gene: .; j_gene: TRBJ1-5; abundance: .; v_gene: TRBV2; CDR3nt: TGTGCCAGCAGTGGGGGAGGGCTAACTCCAAATCAGCCCCAGCATTTT; CDR3aa: CASSGGGLTPNQPQHF
d_gene: TRBD2; j_gene: TRBJ2-7; abundance: .; v_gene: TRBV11-2; CDR3nt: TGTGCCAGCAGCTTAGGCGGACTAGCGGCCTACGAGCAGTACTTC; CDR3aa: CASSLGGLAAYEQYF
d_gene: TRBD2; j_gene: TRBJ2-1; abundance: .; v_gene: TRBV4-1; CDR3nt: TGCGCCAGCAGCGGCCTTGGCGGGAGCTCCTACAATGAGCAGTTCTTC; CDR3aa: CASSGLGGSSYNEQFF
d_gene: .; j_gene: TRBJ2-3; abundance: .; v_gene: TRBV9; CDR3nt: TGTGCCAGCAGCCCCCGCGGCACAGATACGCAGTATTTT; CDR3aa: CASSPRGTDTQYF
d_gene: TRBD1; j_gene: TRBJ2-2; abundance: .; v_gene: TRBV28; CDR3nt: TGTGCCAGCAGTTTGGACAGGGTGGGCTCCGGGGAGCTGTTTTTT; CDR3aa: CASSLDRVGSGELFF
d_gene: .; j_gene: TRBJ2-5; abundance: once; v_gene: TRBV29-1; CDR3nt: TGCAGCGTTGAACTGTCGTCGGGGACCCAGTACTTC; CDR3aa: CSVELSSGTQYF
d_gene: .; j_gene: TRBJ2-1; abundance: once; v_gene: TRBV4-2; CDR3nt: TGTGCCAGCAGCCAAGATCTACAGGGACTAGAGCAGTTCTTC; CDR3aa: CASSQDLQGLEQFF
d_gene: .; j_gene: TRBJ2-1; abundance: .; v_gene: TRBV4-1; CDR3nt: TGCGCCAGCAGCCAAGACTCCTCCTACAATGAGCAGTTCTTC; CDR3aa: CASSQDSSYNEQFF
d_gene: TRBD1; j_gene: TRBJ1-4; abundance: few; v_gene: TRBV6-1; CDR3nt: TGTGCCAGCACCCTGACAGGGGCGTTTGAAAAACTGTTTTTT; CDR3aa: CASTLTGAFEKLFF
d_gene: .; j_gene: TRBJ1-1; abundance: .; v_gene: TRBV12-2; CDR3nt: TGTGCAAGTCGCTTAGCGGGTGCGGGCAAGGTCTGCTTT; CDR3aa: CASRLAGAGKVCF
d_gene: .; j_gene: TRBJ2-1; abundance: once; v_gene: TRBV7-2; CDR3nt: TGTGCCAGCAGCTTTAGGGGATTACATGAGCAGTTCTTC; CDR3aa: CASSFRGLHEQFF
d_gene: TRBD1; j_gene: TRBJ1-1; abundance: .; v_gene: TRBV7-9; CDR3nt: TGTGCCAGCAGACATGGACAGGTGAACACTGAAGCTTTCTTT; CDR3aa: CASRHGQVNTEAFF
d_gene: TRBD1; j_gene: TRBJ1-2; abundance: .; v_gene: TRBV29-1; CDR3nt: TGCCTCGCCGGAGACAGGGCTAACTATGGCTACACCTTC; CDR3aa: CLAGDRANYGYTF
d_gene: .; j_gene: TRBJ1-4; abundance: .; v_gene: TRBV9; CDR3nt: TGTGCCAGCAGCTCCGGACCCACGGGGCTGTTTTTT; CDR3aa: CASSSGPTGLFF
d_gene: TRBD1; j_gene: TRBJ2-7; abundance: few; v_gene: TRBV2; CDR3nt: TGTGCCAGCAGCGCCGGGACAGGAGTCTACGAGCAGTACTTC; CDR3aa: CASSAGTGVYEQYF
d_gene: TRBD1; j_gene: TRBJ1-5; abundance: .; v_gene: TRBV19; CDR3nt: TGTGCCAGTAGTATAGTGAAGGGGGCAGGAGCGTATAGCAATCAGCCCCAGCATTTT; CDR3aa: CASSIVKGAGAYSNQPQHF
d_gene: TRBD2; j_gene: TRBJ2-7; abundance: .; v_gene: TRBV7-2; CDR3nt: TGTGCCAGCAGCTTCCCTAGCGGGACTATCCGCTACGAGCAGTACTTC; CDR3aa: CASSFPSGTIRYEQYF
d_gene: TRBD1; j_gene: TRBJ1-4; abundance: .; v_gene: TRBV28; CDR3nt: TGTGCCAGCAGTCCGCCGAGGACAGGAAATGAAAAACTGTTTTTT; CDR3aa: CASSPPRTGNEKLFF
d_gene: TRBD1; j_gene: TRBJ2-7; abundance: .; v_gene: TRBV7-6; CDR3nt: TGTGCCAGCAGCCGAGGGGCCGGACAGGGCCGAGGCTACGAGCAGTACTTC; CDR3aa: CASSRGAGQGRGYEQYF
d_gene: TRBD1; j_gene: TRBJ2-7; abundance: .; v_gene: TRBV2; CDR3nt: TGTGCCAGCAGTCGGGACAGGGGCGAGCAGTACTTC; CDR3aa: CASSRDRGEQYF
d_gene: .; j_gene: TRBJ1-5; abundance: .; v_gene: TRBV2; CDR3nt: TGTGCCAGCAGTCAGGGGATGAGCAATCAACCCCAGCATTTT; CDR3aa: CASSQGMSNQPQHF
d_gene: TRBD1; j_gene: TRBJ1-2; abundance: once; v_gene: TRBV28; CDR3nt: TGTGCCAGCAGACGTACGGACAGGGGATTTCGGGGCTACACCTTC; CDR3aa: CASRRTDRGFRGYTF
d_gene: .; j_gene: TRBJ1-4; abundance: .; v_gene: TRBV27; CDR3nt: TGTGCCAGCAGGGGCCAGAATGAAAAACTGTTTTTT; CDR3aa: CASRGQNEKLFF
d_gene: .; j_gene: TRBJ1-2; abundance: .; v_gene: TRBV29-1; CDR3nt: TGCAGCGTTGACAGGGGTGTCTATGGCTACACCTTC; CDR3aa: CSVDRGVYGYTF
d_gene: .; j_gene: TRBJ1-5; abundance: .; v_gene: TRBV30; CDR3nt: TGTGCCTGGAGCGGGACACAGAATCAGCCCCAGCATTTT; CDR3aa: CAWSGTQNQPQHF
d_gene: .; j_gene: TRBJ1-4; abundance: once; v_gene: TRBV10-3; CDR3nt: TGTGCCATCGGAGATGGGCAGGGGCCTGAAAAACTGTTTTTT; CDR3aa: CAIGDGQGPEKLFF
d_gene: .; j_gene: TRBJ2-5; abundance: .; v_gene: TRBV4-1; CDR3nt: TGCGCCAGCAGCCAAGATCTTATTAGCACGGAGACCCAGTACTTC; CDR3aa: CASSQDLISTETQYF
d_gene: TRBD1; j_gene: TRBJ2-1; abundance: once; v_gene: TRBV15; CDR3nt: TGTGCCACCAGCAGAGAGGGACAGGGATTCAATGAGCAGTTCTTC; CDR3aa: CATSREGQGFNEQFF
d_gene: .; j_gene: TRBJ2-7; abundance: .; v_gene: TRBV6-1; CDR3nt: TGTGCCAGCACAATCTGGCACCATCTCTACGAGCAGTACTTC; CDR3aa: CASTIWHHLYEQYF
d_gene: TRBD2; j_gene: TRBJ2-5; abundance: .; v_gene: TRBV5-6; CDR3nt: TGTGCCAGCAGCCCCAGCGGGGTAAGACAAGAGACCCAGTACTTC; CDR3aa: CASSPSGVRQETQYF
d_gene: TRBD2; j_gene: TRBJ2-7; abundance: .; v_gene: TRBV7-2; CDR3nt: TGTGCCAGCACCCCGACTAGCGGGACTACCTACGAGCAGTACTTC; CDR3aa: CASTPTSGTTYEQYF
d_gene: TRBD1; j_gene: TRBJ2-1; abundance: few; v_gene: TRBV18; CDR3nt: TGTGCCAGCTCACCACCGGGACAGGGGTTGAATGAGCAGTTCTTC; CDR3aa: CASSPPGQGLNEQFF
d_gene: .; j_gene: TRBJ1-4; abundance: .; v_gene: TRBV28; CDR3nt: TGTGCCAGCAGTTTTCAGGGCAGAAAACTGTTTTTT; CDR3aa: CASSFQGRKLFF
d_gene: .; j_gene: TRBJ1-2; abundance: once; v_gene: TRBV18; CDR3nt: TGTGCCAGCTCACCACCGCAGGGAACCTATGGCTACACCTTC; CDR3aa: CASSPPQGTYGYTF
d_gene: .; j_gene: TRBJ2-3; abundance: once; v_gene: TRBV7-8; CDR3nt: TGTGCCAGCAGCTTAACCGGTAAAGATACGCAGTATTTT; CDR3aa: CASSLTGKDTQYF
d_gene: TRBD2; j_gene: TRBJ2-3; abundance: once; v_gene: TRBV7-2; CDR3nt: TGTGCCAGCAGCTCGCAGGGACTACCCACAGATACGCAGTATTTT; CDR3aa: CASSSQGLPTDTQYF
d_gene: TRBD1; j_gene: TRBJ2-1; abundance: once; v_gene: TRBV25-1; CDR3nt: TGTGCCAGCAGACCTTCGACAGGGACGATCTGGGAGCAGTTCTTC; CDR3aa: CASRPSTGTIWEQFF
d_gene: .; j_gene: TRBJ1-2; abundance: .; v_gene: TRBV14; CDR3nt: TGTGCCAGCAGCCAAGAAGGTCGGGGGGGTTATGGCTACACCTTC; CDR3aa: CASSQEGRGGYGYTF
d_gene: .; j_gene: TRBJ1-1; abundance: .; v_gene: TRBV10-1; CDR3nt: TGCGCCAGCAGTCGATCCCCTCCGGGGATGCCGACGGGGATGAACACTGAAGCTTTCTTT; CDR3aa: CASSRSPPGMPTGMNTEAFF
d_gene: TRBD1; j_gene: TRBJ2-7; abundance: .; v_gene: TRBV7-8; CDR3nt: TGTGCCAGCAGCTTCCGGGACAGGGGCGAGCAGTACTTC; CDR3aa: CASSFRDRGEQYF
d_gene: .; j_gene: TRBJ1-1; abundance: .; v_gene: TRBV7-2; CDR3nt: TGTGCCAGCAGCTCGGGGGGGAACACTGAAGCTTTCTTT; CDR3aa: CASSSGGNTEAFF
d_gene: .; j_gene: TRBJ1-1; abundance: few; v_gene: TRBV19; CDR3nt: TGTGCCAGTATAAGTGAGGGAGGCACTGAAGCTTTCTTT; CDR3aa: CASISEGGTEAFF
d_gene: TRBD2; j_gene: TRBJ2-5; abundance: .; v_gene: TRBV5-1; CDR3nt: TGCGCCAGCAGCTTGGCAGGGTCTAGCGGGGGAGAAGAGACCCAGTACTTC; CDR3aa: CASSLAGSSGGEETQYF